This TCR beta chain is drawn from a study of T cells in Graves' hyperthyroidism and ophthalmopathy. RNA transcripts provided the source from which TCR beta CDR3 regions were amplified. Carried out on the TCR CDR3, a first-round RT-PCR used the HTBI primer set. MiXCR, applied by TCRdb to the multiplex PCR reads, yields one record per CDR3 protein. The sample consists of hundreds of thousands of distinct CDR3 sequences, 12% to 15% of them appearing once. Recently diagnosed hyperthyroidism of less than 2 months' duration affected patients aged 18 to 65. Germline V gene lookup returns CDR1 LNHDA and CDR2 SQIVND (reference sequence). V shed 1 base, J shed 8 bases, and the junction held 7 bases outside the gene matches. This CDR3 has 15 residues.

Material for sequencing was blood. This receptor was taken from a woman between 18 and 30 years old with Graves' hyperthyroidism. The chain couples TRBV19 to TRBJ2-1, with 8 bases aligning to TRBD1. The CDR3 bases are TGTGCCAGTAGTATAGGGGCAGGGGGCTTGGATGAGCAGTTCTTC. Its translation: CASSIGAGGLDEQFF.